This entry lists 19 T cell receptor beta chains sequenced from one sample in a study of graft-versus-host responses after intestinal transplantation. The assay was immunoSEQ multiplex PCR, and TCRdb's table has in-frame clones only and misses some. The sample lists around 96,000 clones; 90% were seen once. Sample: PBMCs, taken 453 days after intestinal transplant. The receptor source for this set is a human patient who received an intestinal transplant, so some T cells may come from the graft donor.

V is TRBV19 and J is TRBJ1-1; D is ambiguous. The V gene's germline CDR1 is LNHDA and CDR2 SQIVND (reference sequence). The CDR3 loop spans 12 amino acids. Trimming stripped 3 bases from V and 1 base from J, with 3 bases between. The DNA for the CDR3 is TGTGCCAGTAGTATTGGGAACACTGAAGCTTTCTTT. Translated: CASSIGNTEAFF.

The chain links TRBV2 to TRBJ1-5, with a possible D match to TRBD1 (5 bases). V was shortened by 7 bases and J by 3 bases, with 13 bases between the two germline ends. The CDR3 length is 14 residues. In germline, CDR1 is SNHLY, CDR2 FYNNEI. Here the CDR3 reads CASMVGRVNQPQHF. CDR3 nucleotides: TGTGCCAGCATGGTGGGCAGGGTCAATCAGCCCCAGCATTTT. Variable domain in full (rest from reference TRBV2 and TRBJ1-5): EPEVTQTPSHQVTQMGQEVILRCVPISNHLYFYWYRQILGQKVEFLVSFYNNEISEKSEIFDDQFSVERPDGSNFTLKIRSTKLEDSAMYFCASMVGRVNQPQHFGDGTRLSIL.

The CDR3 sequence is CASSPGAGPGETQYF. The DNA for the CDR3 is TGTGCCAGCAGCCCTGGGGCTGGGCCGGGTGAGACCCAGTACTTC. The V call is TRBV4-2, the J call TRBJ2-5; D perhaps matches TRBD1 (5 bases). This CDR3 has 15 residues. Per germline, CDR1 LGHNA and CDR2 YNFKEQ. Trimming shortened V by 4 bases and J by 5 bases, and 17 bases separated the two germline ends.

The sample holds a few counts of this clone. This sequence joins TRBV19 and TRBJ2-7; D may correspond to TRBD1 or TRBD2 (5 bases each). With 9 bases removed from V and 3 bases from J, the gap between germline ends came to 12 bases. The CDR3 contains 12 residues. Germline V gene lookup returns CDR1 LNHDA and CDR2 SQIVND (reference sequence). This chain's CDR3 is CASRDGHYEQYF. In DNA form, the CDR3 reads TGTGCCAGCCGGGACGGACACTACGAGCAGTACTTC.

The chain recombines TRBV5-1 with TRBJ1-4, with 9 bases aligning to TRBD1. The CDR3 is made up of 15 amino acids. Germline CDR1 reads SGHRS; CDR2 reads YFSETQ. The ends lost 3 bases at V and 7 bases at J; junction bases unmatched: 7. Here the CDR3 DNA reads TGCGCCAGCAGCTCGGGACAGGGAGTTGGTGAAAAACTGTTTTTT. Protein product: CASSSGQGVGEKLFF.

CDR3 protein: CASQRTGGGQPQHF. The CDR3 DNA reads TGTGCCAGCCAACGGACAGGGGGGGGTCAGCCCCAGCATTTT. This chain connects TRBV6-5 to TRBJ1-5; 10 bases map to TRBD1. Per the germline V gene, CDR1 is MNHEY and CDR2 is SVGAGI. The CDR3 covers 14 residues. The J segment lost 6 bases and the V segment lost 8 bases, leaving 7 bases of the junction unmatched.

The chain employs TRBV5-6 and TRBJ1-4; 8 bases align to TRBD1. The CDR3 loop spans 15 amino acids. V trimming: 0 bases; J trimming: 8 bases; junction bases outside the gene matches: 6. Germline V gene sequence: CDR1 SGHDT, CDR2 YYEEEE. CDR3 sequence reads: CASSLDGTGPEKLFF. CDR3 sequence (DNA): TGTGCCAGCAGCTTGGACGGGACAGGCCCCGAAAAACTGTTTTTT.

The chain is built from TRBV28 and TRBJ2-1, with no clear D. The CDR3 sequence is 11 residues long. The V end lost 4 bases, the J end lost 12 bases, and 10 bases lay between the germline ends. Germline V gene sequence: CDR1 MDHEN, CDR2 SYDVKM. The DNA of the CDR3 is TGTGCCAGCAGTTCCCCCTACCCGCAGTTCTTC. Translation gives CASSSPYPQFF.

This chain uses TRBV19 with TRBJ1-2; D perhaps matches TRBD1 (5 bases). The CDR3 is 11 residues long. Germline V gene sequence: CDR1 LNHDA, CDR2 SQIVND (reference sequence). Trimming left V 7 bases short and J 8 bases short, with 11 bases between. DNA of the CDR3: TGTGCCAGTAATCAGGGAGGCGGCTACACCTTC. The encoded protein is CASNQGGGYTF. Looking up the rest from reference TRBV19 and TRBJ1-2 gives the full variable domain: DGGITQSPKYLFRKEGQNVTLSCEQNLNHDAMYWYRQDPGQGLRLIYYSQIVNDFQKGDIAEGYSVSREKKESFPLTVTSAQKNPTAFYLCASNQGGGYTFGSGTRLTVV.

This chain links TRBV4-1 with TRBJ2-1; unclear D gene. CDR3 length: 12 amino acids. The V gene lost 0 bases and the J gene lost 9 bases, with 6 bases spanning the gap. From germline, CDR1 is MGHRA and CDR2 YSYEKL. CDR3 region: CASSQDSIEQFF. In DNA, the CDR3 is TGCGCCAGCAGCCAAGATTCGATTGAGCAGTTCTTC.

The rearrangement uses TRBV9 and TRBJ1-2; perhaps TRBD1 as D (5 bases). The V gene lost 0 bases and the J gene lost 0 bases, with 6 bases spanning the gap. CDR1 is SGDLS and CDR2 is YYNGEE in the germline V gene. The CDR3 loop spans 14 amino acids. CDR3 sequence reads: CASSVGGANYGYTF. The CDR3 DNA reads as TGTGCCAGCAGCGTAGGAGGGGCTAACTATGGCTACACCTTC.

The chain recombines TRBV9 with TRBJ1-2; D might be TRBD1 (6 bases). The CDR3 totals 15 residues. Germline V gene lookup returns CDR1 SGDLS and CDR2 YYNGEE. Trimming shortened V by 4 bases and J by 7 bases, and 20 bases separated the two germline ends. The CDR3 DNA is TGTGCCAGCAGCCCCCCGGACAGCCTTTGGATTGGCTACACCTTC. Residues: CASSPPDSLWIGYTF. Using reference TRBV9 and TRBJ1-2 for the parts outside the CDR3, the full variable domain is DSGVTQTPKHLITATGQRVTLRCSPRSGDLSVYWYQQSLDQGLQFLIQYYNGEERAKGNILERFSAQQFPDLHSELNLSSLELGDSALYFCASSPPDSLWIGYTFGSGTRLTVV.

The V call is TRBV5-1, the J call TRBJ1-1, with D maybe TRBD1 (6 bases). CDR1 and CDR2 from the germline V gene are SGHRS and YFSETQ. This CDR3 contains 14 residues. V lost 1 base, J lost 5 bases, and 12 bases lay in between. The DNA for the CDR3 is TGCGCCAGCAGCTTGCGGACAGCTGGGACTGAAGCTTTCTTT. Translated: CASSLRTAGTEAFF.

The genes are TRBV10-3 and TRBJ2-1, with TRBD2 matching 9 bases. Germline CDR1 reads ENHRY; CDR2 reads SYGVKD. J was trimmed by 4 bases and V by 0 bases; bases with no gene match: 1. The CDR3 is made up of 15 amino acids. The CDR3 sequence: CAISESLAGYNEQFF. The CDR3 DNA reads as TGTGCCATCAGTGAGTCGCTAGCGGGGTACAATGAGCAGTTCTTC.

V is TRBV15 and J is TRBJ2-1; 7 bases fit TRBD2. V lost 5 bases to trimming and J lost 7 bases; unmatched junction nucleotides: 2. Germline lookup yields CDR1 LNHNV and CDR2 YYDKDF (reference sequence). The CDR3 consists of 12 residues. The CDR3 loop is CATSGGGNEQFF. CDR3 DNA: TGTGCCACCAGCGGGGGGGGGAATGAGCAGTTCTTC. The full variable domain, rest sourced from reference TRBV15 and TRBJ2-1, is DAMVIQNPRYQVTQFGKPVTLSCSQTLNHNVMYWYQQKSSQAPKLLFHYYDKDFNNEADTPDNFQSRRPNTSFCFLDIRSPGLGDTAMYLCATSGGGNEQFFGPGTRLTVL.

As DNA, the CDR3 is TGTGCCAGCAGTGAAGCAGGTGGGGCCACTGAAGCTTTCTTT. Protein: CASSEAGGATEAFF. V is TRBV2 and J is TRBJ1-1; the D gene is possibly TRBD1 (5 bases). CDR3 length: 14 residues. The V end was cut by 0 bases, the J end by 4 bases, with 9 bases between. Germline lookup yields CDR1 SNHLY and CDR2 FYNNEI.

The V call is TRBV5-1, the J call TRBJ2-3; D is possibly TRBD1 or TRBD2 (6 bases each). V was trimmed by 1 base and J by 0 bases, leaving 12 bases between them. The CDR3 contains 16 residues. Germline values: CDR1 SGHRS, CDR2 YFSETQ. CDR3 nucleotide sequence: TGCGCCAGCAGCTTGACGGGGGCGCCCAGCACAGATACGCAGTATTTT. The encoded protein is CASSLTGAPSTDTQYF.

This chain connects TRBV2 to TRBJ1-1; 7 nucleotides match TRBD1. V lost 8 bases to trimming and J lost 6 bases; unmatched junction nucleotides: 9. Per germline, CDR1 SNHLY and CDR2 FYNNEI. The CDR3 consists of 13 residues. CDR3 sequence (DNA): TGTGCCAGCCAAACAGGGGTTAGTTCTGAAGCTTTCTTT. It yields the protein CASQTGVSSEAFF.

CDR3 sequence (DNA): TGCAGCGTTGAGGCCGGGGGGAACCGCTACGAGCAGTACTTC. It is translated as CSVEAGGNRYEQYF. The V and J genes are TRBV29-1 and TRBJ2-7, with 7 bases lining up with TRBD2. Germline CDR1 and CDR2: SQVTM and ANQGSEA. There are 14 residues in the CDR3. The V segment lost 3 bases and the J segment 3 bases; nucleotides outside the gene matches: 8.